The source of this T cell receptor beta chain is a study of graft-versus-host responses after intestinal transplantation. Study-wide points: Allograft clonal ratios (graft-versus-host to host-versus-graft) were high in patients who had graft-donor T cell macrochimerism.

Germline trimming cut 7 bases from V and 4 bases from J; bases unmatched to any gene: 4. The CDR3 has 13 amino acids. Germline values: CDR1 SGHVS, CDR2 FQNEAQ. The method was immunoSEQ multiplex PCR; TCRdb's version includes in-frame clones alone and lacks a portion of them. The data show about 86,000 clones, about 88% seen once. On this clone: The target antigen is unknown.

The sequence derives from a human donor who was the organ donor for an intestinal transplant. This specimen consisted of unstimulated CD4+ T cells sorted from spleen or lymph node cells, obtained before transplant. The V gene is TRBV7-8, the J gene TRBJ2-3; 8 nucleotides line up with TRBD1. The CDR3 reads CASTRGRADTQYF. In nucleotides, the CDR3 is TGTGCCAGCACCAGGGGGCGGGCAGATACGCAGTATTTT.